This TCR beta chain is from a study of T cell changes during pregnancy in multiple sclerosis. The length of the CDR3 is 16 residues. The V gene lost 1 base and the J gene lost 1 base, with 11 bases spanning the gap. CDR1 and CDR2 (germline): LNHDA, SQIVND (reference sequence). Generated by immunoSEQ multiplex PCR, the TCRdb table keeps only in-frame clones and is missing some. This table holds approximately 100,000 clones, 85% to 95% found once. The sequence was collected from a female donor with multiple sclerosis, enrolled in a pregnancy study. J is TRBJ1-5 and V is TRBV19, with D tentatively TRBD1 (6 bases). Source: peripheral blood, taken before pregnancy. The chain's CDR3 is CASSIVQGTSNQPQHF. CDR3 sequence (DNA): TGTGCCAGTAGTATAGTGCAGGGGACGAGCAATCAGCCCCAGCATTTT.